The 13 T cell receptor beta chains given below trace back to one sample, sequenced in a study of beta chain features in type 1 diabetes. Study results and caveats: When Type 1 diabetes patients were examined, their TCRB CDR3s proved moderately but significantly shorter in all four CD4+ subsets.

These receptors have no known antigen. The isolated RNA, all of it, was reverse transcribed, so expressed TCRB transcripts were what got sequenced. TCRdb keeps only in-frame clones here, not all; method: immunoSEQ multiplex PCR. The profile shows 150,000 to 200,000 clones, roughly 63% of them singletons. Material for sequencing was naive CD4+ T cells from blood. The receptors shown here come from a man younger than 40 with type 1 diabetes.

The chain combines TRBV27 with TRBJ2-7; D possibly corresponds to TRBD1 (6 bases). Trimming took off 6 bases at V and 7 bases at J, with 13 bases between the two ends. The CDR3 length is 12 residues. Per germline, CDR1 MNHEY and CDR2 SMNVEV (reference sequence). CDR3 protein: CASRRTTGEQYF. CDR3 bases: TGTGCCAGCAGACGAACTACAGGGGAGCAGTACTTC.

The V and J genes are TRBV19 and TRBJ2-5; D gene unclear. The CDR3 sequence is 13 residues long. Germline V gene lookup returns CDR1 LNHDA and CDR2 SQIVND (reference sequence). Trimming took off 2 bases at V and 4 bases at J, with 8 bases between the two ends. The CDR3 region has the DNA TGTGCCAGTAGTATACGAGTTTCAGAGACCCAGTACTTC. Translating gives CASSIRVSETQYF.

V gene TRBV25-1 combines with J gene TRBJ2-6; no firm D call. The V end lost 4 bases, the J end lost 1 base, and 11 bases lay between the germline ends. CDR3 length equals 16 residues. Germline-derived CDR1 and CDR2 are MGHDK and SYGVNS. This chain's CDR3 is CASSASGVSGANVLTF. The CDR3 nucleotides are TGTGCCAGCAGTGCCAGTGGGGTATCTGGGGCCAACGTCCTGACTTTC.

The CDR3 sequence is CASSLTEGTDTQYF. Here the CDR3 DNA reads TGTGCCAGCAGTCTAACAGAGGGTACAGATACGCAGTATTTT. This chain connects TRBV27 to TRBJ2-3, with D possibly matching TRBD2 (5 bases). CDR1 and CDR2 from the germline V gene are MNHEY and SMNVEV (reference sequence). The V end was cut by 5 bases, the J end by 3 bases, with 12 bases between. The CDR3 covers 14 residues.

This clone has only a few counts. In the same sample, other DNA sequences code for this CDR3. The J gene is TRBJ1-1, the V gene TRBV29-1; TRBD1 agrees at 10 bases. V was pared by 6 bases and J by 5 bases, with 3 bases of the junction left unmatched. The CDR3 runs 12 residues. The germline CDR1 and CDR2 sequences are SQVTM and ANQGSEA. CDR3 protein: CSVGQGGTEAFF. DNA for the CDR3: TGCAGCGTCGGACAGGGGGGAACTGAAGCTTTCTTT.

The rearrangement joins TRBV10-3 to TRBJ2-3; D is unresolved. Germline CDR1 and CDR2: ENHRY and SYGVKD. This CDR3 comprises 14 residues. The V and J ends lost 7 bases and 1 base respectively, with 12 bases between them. The CDR3 nucleotides read TGTGCCATCAAAGGGAACCGAGGCACAGATACGCAGTATTTT. It specifies CAIKGNRGTDTQYF.

V usage is TRBV29-1 and J usage is TRBJ2-7; no clear D. Looked up from germline, CDR1 is SQVTM and CDR2 is ANQGSEA. The CDR3 has 13 amino acids. V lost 2 bases, J lost 2 bases, and 10 bases lay in between. DNA of the CDR3: TGCAGCGTTGAACCTCTTTCTACCTACGAGCAGTACTTC. Translated, it gives CSVEPLSTYEQYF.

This CDR3 reads CASSLAGSSGGITDTQYF. In DNA, the CDR3 is TGCGCCAGCAGCTTGGCCGGGTCTAGCGGGGGGATCACAGATACGCAGTATTTT. This rearrangement joins TRBV5-1 to TRBJ2-3; 11 bases are a match to TRBD2. This CDR3 has 18 residues. The ends lost 0 bases at V and 2 bases at J; junction bases unmatched: 8. CDR1 SGHRS and CDR2 YFSETQ come from the germline V gene.

This chain connects TRBV30 to TRBJ2-5; no clear D. Germline V gene data show CDR1 as GTSNPN and CDR2 as SVGIG (reference sequence). This CDR3 region has 12 residues. V was clipped by 1 base and J by 5 bases, with 8 bases between them. CDR3 sequence: CAWSASVETQYF. CDR3 sequence (DNA): TGTGCCTGGAGTGCCTCGGTGGAGACCCAGTACTTC.

As for this clone: The same CDR3 also results from other DNA sequences found in this sample. The rearrangement links TRBV9 to TRBJ2-3; D is unresolved. There are 12 residues in the CDR3. Germline values: CDR1 SGDLS, CDR2 YYNGEE. Between the trimmed V and J ends, which lost 2 bases and 4 bases, there was a span of 5 bases. This CDR3 reads CASSVLADTQYF. The DNA for the CDR3 is TGTGCCAGCAGCGTTCTGGCAGATACGCAGTATTTT.

The chain combines TRBV25-1 with TRBJ1-6, with 8 bases that match TRBD1. The CDR3 has 15 residues. Germline V gene data show CDR1 as MGHDK and CDR2 as SYGVNS. V dropped 5 bases and J dropped 9; count of bases not matched to a gene: 9. The CDR3 region has the DNA TGTGCCAGCAGTACTGGACAGGGTTTGGCTTCACCCCTCCACTTT. Protein sequence: CASSTGQGLASPLHF.

The sample holds a few counts of this clone. The rearrangement uses TRBV30 and TRBJ2-7; 8 nucleotides line up with TRBD1. The CDR3 has 14 residues. Germline CDR1 reads GTSNPN; CDR2 reads SVGIG (reference sequence). V dropped 0 bases and J dropped 5; count of bases not matched to a gene: 6. CDR3 DNA: TGTGCCTGGAGTGTGGGGCAGGGGGCCCACGAGCAGTACTTC. Residues: CAWSVGQGAHEQYF. Based on the CDR3 plus reference TRBV30 and TRBJ2-7, the full variable domain is SQTIHQWPATLVQPVGSPLSLECTVEGTSNPNLYWYRQAAGRGLQLLFYSVGIGQISSEVPQNLSASRPQDRQFILSSKKLLLSDSGFYLCAWSVGQGAHEQYFGPGTRLTVT.

The J gene is TRBJ2-5, the V gene TRBV11-2; 7 nucleotides agree with TRBD1. Germline V gene data show CDR1 as SGHAT and CDR2 as FQNNGV. The CDR3 is 15 amino acids. V lost 3 bases to trimming and J lost 3 bases; unmatched junction nucleotides: 7. The DNA of the CDR3 is TGTGCCAGCAGCTTGCACAGGGACAGTGAAGAGACCCAGTACTTC. Its protein product is CASSLHRDSEETQYF. The variable domain in full, completed from reference TRBV11-2 and TRBJ2-5, reads EAGVAQSPRYKIIEKRQSVAFWCNPISGHATLYWYQQILGQGPKLLIQFQNNGVVDDSQLPKDRFSAERLKGVDSTLKIQPAKLEDSAVYLCASSLHRDSEETQYFGPGTRLLVL.